This TCR beta chain was documented in a study of cytomegalovirus exposure and HLA in healthy donors. Study overall: Prior work identified some 120 million unique TCR beta sequences in around 170 million T cells. Broader study findings: Follow-up analysis seemed to connect common viral pathogens with several of the most significant clusters identified.

Vbeta (60) and Jbeta (13) primers were used in the PCR. As processed by the authors: Unique TCR beta chains totaled some 78 million in a later count, with about 11 million of them shared. The protocol was immunoSEQ multiplex PCR, while the TCRdb copy is restricted to in-frame clones and leaves out a portion. V, J and clone size are those of that table, while D and trimming were read from the DNA. The repertoire consists of 110,000 or so clones, with 60% to 80% occurring once and the leading ten covering 5.4%. The CDR3 is 14 residues long. Germline V gives CDR1 MNHEY, CDR2 SVGAGI. The V gene end was trimmed by 7 bases and the J gene end by 6 bases; junction bases not matched to a gene: 9. In the case of this clone: What it recognizes is unknown.

Sequenced: PBMCs. This clonotype originated in a woman in her 30s in good health and CMV-seropositive. The chain links TRBV6-5 to TRBJ1-1, with TRBD1 matching over 9 bases. Here the CDR3 DNA reads TGTGCCAGCACCCACATACAGGGGGCCCCTGAAGCTTTCTTT. This encodes CASTHIQGAPEAFF.